This T cell receptor (beta chain) comes out of a study of OX40 agonist ivuxolimab in advanced cancers. Germline CDR1 is MNHEY and CDR2 is SMNVEV (reference sequence). The CDR3 sequence is 15 residues long. Trimming removed 3 bases at V and 8 bases at J, with 17 bases between. Only in-frame clones appear in the TCRdb table, and some are missing; sequencing was by immunoSEQ multiplex PCR. The profile shows about 60,000 clones, about 90% of them singletons. This TCR derives from an adult with an advanced solid tumor such as melanoma, head and neck, liver or kidney cancer. The chain recombines TRBV27 with TRBJ1-5, with D tentatively TRBD1 (5 bases). The source was CD4+ or CD8+ T cells sorted from blood, collected in a trial of the OX40 agonist ivuxolimab. The CDR3 DNA reads as TGTGCCAGCAGTTTTGGGAGGGGAGTCCTGGAGCCCCAGCATTTT. Residues: CASSFGRGVLEPQHF.